The following is a TCR beta chain sequence with its context. There is no known antigen for this receptor. Per-base quality was not reported, and no clone a single base away is much larger than it. The sample is drawn from a study of blood T cell repertoires in COVID-19 (TCRdb year 2020). Background for the entire study: Samples from collaborators originated in the United States, Italy and Spain and spanned both the acute and convalescent phases of COVID-19. The prospective study material was composed of cDNA or gDNA derived from T cells, B-cell-depleted T cells, or PBMCs. Subjects who had been exposed to COVID-19, were actively infected with it, or had recovered from it provided the deeply sampled blood TCRbeta repertoires that made up the dataset. The repertoires were made available in a free public database intended to serve as a resource for research on the immune response to SARS-CoV-2. The samples were drawn from two sources: the first 160 participants of the ongoing ImmuneRACE study, and fewer than 1,500 subjects contributed by 6 global collaborators. Sample metadata almost always included a de-identified subject ID, COVID-19 status, age in years and sex. HLA class I and class II types, where available, came from metadata supplied by the sample provider rather than from assay-based typing.

Overall study results and their limits: Clinical and demographic metadata were provided uncurated, with the amount varying by source and participant.

Deletion took 3 bases off V and 4 bases off J, with a span of 21 bases between the germline ends. For CDR1 and CDR2, the germline V gene (reference sequence) lists SEHNR and FQNEAQ. The cysteine opens and the phenylalanine closes a CDR3 of 17 amino acids. The DNA shown is the 51-base CDR3, in frame from base 1. TCRbeta CDR3 regions were amplified from genomic DNA using the immunoSEQ Assay, a bias-controlled multiplex PCR. The authors' analysis ran thus. The number of nucleated cells in each sample was estimated by amplification of reference gene primers within the assay. To quantify the absolute abundance of each unique TCRbeta CDR3 rearrangement, sequence reads were collapsed and filtered. For each sample, productive Simpson clonality was calculated as the square root of Simpson's diversity index over productive rearrangements. The table was pulled from immuneACCESS by TCRdb, which kept in-frame rearrangements only. Such tables lose some clones; where checked, under half of the loss comes from unresolved V genes, and the rest has no known cause. Clonal size and the V and J genes are those of that table, whereas D and trimming came from the DNA. For this sample the table gives roughly 250,000 clones, of which about 87% were detected only once. The ten top clones hold about 9.1% of the sample.

The collaborating institutions used their own protocols to collect whole blood in K2EDTA tubes. For TCRbeta analysis, collaborators shipped samples in one of three forms: frozen whole blood, isolated PBMCs, or DNA extracted from either of those sample types. This sequence uses TRBV7-9 and TRBJ2-5, with no D gene named confidently. The TCR comes from a human donor in a cohort sampled during active COVID-19. The specimen was peripheral blood. The nucleotide sequence is TGTGCCAGCAGCTTTCTGATGGCATCTACCTCGGGAGAGACCCAGTACTTC. Translated, this is CASSFLMASTSGETQYF.